This TCR beta chain is from a study of Ad26.COV2.S vaccination and SARS-CoV-2 variants. About the study: Intramuscular Ad26.COV2.S at 5x10^10 or 1x10^11 viral particles. General observations from the study: Total responses of T cells may have been underestimated by the analyses of TCR breadth and depth.

Treatment defined: some 19 received Ad26.COV2.S at low or high dose, single or two shots; about 5 received placebo; per-sample allocation not given. The samples were gathered on day 63 after the first injection of vaccine or placebo. The study used a vaccine consisting of an Ad26 vector that expressed Wuhan-strain SARS-CoV-2 spike. Clones were sequenced by immunoSEQ multiplex PCR, and TCRdb holds only the in-frame ones, with some missing. The data show roughly 700,000 clones, roughly 90% seen once. To note about this clone: As yet, its antigen is unknown.

The TCR sequence derives from a person between 18 and 59 years old who received the Ad26.COV2.S COVID-19 vaccine or a placebo. This material consisted of peripheral blood, taken in a trial of Ad26.COV2.S vaccine versus placebo.

Here the CDR3 reads CASSLGQHLGEQYF. The DNA of the CDR3 is TGCGCCAGCAGCTTGGGCCAACATCTTGGCGAGCAGTACTTC. The chain employs TRBV5-1 and TRBJ2-7; no reliable D call. This CDR3 has 14 amino acids. Germline CDR1 is SGHRS and CDR2 is YFSETQ. V lost 0 bases, J lost 6 bases, and 13 bases lay in between.